The 29 T cell receptor beta chains presented below share a single source sample, sequenced in a study of blood T cell repertoires in COVID-19. The repertoire was sequenced with immunoSEQ multiplex PCR; TCRdb's copy has only in-frame clones and lacks some. Of about 110,000 clones listed, 80% are singletons. Sequenced sample: peripheral blood. The receptors come from a man between 65 and 79 years old with acute or convalescent COVID-19.

The gene calls are TRBV15 and TRBJ2-3, with 9 bases aligning to TRBD2. Germline V gene data show CDR1 as LNHNV and CDR2 as YYDKDF (reference sequence). With V trimmed by 0 bases and J by 4 bases, 8 bases remained unmatched. The CDR3 consists of 17 residues. CDR3 nucleotides: TGTGCCACCAGCAGAGATCAAGGGACTAGCATCTCAGATACGCAGTATTTT. Protein sequence: CATSRDQGTSISDTQYF. The whole variable domain, remainder taken from reference TRBV15 and TRBJ2-3, is DAMVIQNPRYQVTQFGKPVTLSCSQTLNHNVMYWYQQKSSQAPKLLFHYYDKDFNNEADTPDNFQSRRPNTSFCFLDIRSPGLGDTAMYLCATSRDQGTSISDTQYFGPGTRLTVL.

This clone was seen at least ten times. The rearrangement joins TRBV19 to TRBJ2-2, with a tentative D call TRBD2 (6 bases). Trimming pared 7 bases from V and 3 bases from J, leaving 18 bases between. This CDR3 contains 16 residues. Germline V gene sequence: CDR1 LNHDA, CDR2 SQIVND (reference sequence). The CDR3 region has the DNA TGTGCCAGTATTTCGAGGAATTGGGGGGACACCGGGGAGCTGTTTTTT. The encoded protein is CASISRNWGDTGELFF.

This clone was recorded only once. The CDR3 DNA follows: TGTGCCAGCAGCCAGACAGGGGGCGGCGTCTACGAGCAGTACTTC. Translation gives CASSQTGGGVYEQYF. This sequence joins TRBV7-3 and TRBJ2-7, with TRBD1 matching over 10 bases. The V and J ends lost 5 bases and 3 bases, in that order; junction bases with no gene match: 7. The CDR3 runs 15 residues. Per the germline V gene, CDR1 is SGHTA and CDR2 is FQGTGA.

The DNA of the CDR3 is TGTGCCAGCAGTTCCACAGGGGCCTATGGCTACACCTTC. This translates into CASSSTGAYGYTF. The chain couples TRBV6-2 or TRBV6-3 to TRBJ1-2; 7 positions match TRBD1. Germline lookup yields CDR1 MNHEY and CDR2 SVGEGT. This CDR3 has 13 amino acids. The V gene end was trimmed by 4 bases and the J gene end by 4 bases; junction bases not matched to a gene: 3.

The V and J genes are TRBV20-1 and TRBJ2-1; 7 bases map to TRBD1. The CDR3 has 13 residues. Germline values: CDR1 DFQATT, CDR2 SNEGSKA (reference sequence). V gave up 5 bases and J gave up 7 bases; unmatched junction bases: 8. The CDR3 DNA follows: TGCAGTGCTGGTGACAGGGTGGTTAATGAGCAGTTCTTC. Amino acid sequence: CSAGDRVVNEQFF.

This clone is a singleton in its sample. The chain has TRBV7-2 and TRBJ1-1, with 8 bases that match TRBD1. CDR1 is SGHTA, CDR2 FQGNSA, per germline. The CDR3 runs 15 residues. Losses at the gene ends were 5 bases for V and 3 bases for J; bases not matched to a gene: 8. CDR3 DNA sequence: TGTGCCAGCAGCATCTGGACAGGGAGGGACACTGAAGCTTTCTTT. This sequence encodes CASSIWTGRDTEAFF.

This chain joins TRBV11-1 and TRBJ2-7; maybe TRBD2 (7 bases). The V gene lost 5 bases and the J gene lost 3 bases, with 14 bases spanning the gap. Germline CDR1 SGHAT, CDR2 FQDESV (reference sequence). This CDR3 has 14 amino acids. The CDR3 nucleotides read TGTGCCAGCAGCCGGGGGAGGGGGGTCTACGAGCAGTACTTC. It is translated as CASSRGRGVYEQYF.

The rearrangement uses TRBV19 and TRBJ1-3, with 7 bases fitting TRBD1. Germline assignment: CDR1 LNHDA and CDR2 SQIVND (reference sequence). V was clipped by 4 bases and J by 0 bases; unmatched bases: 3. This CDR3 has 15 amino acids. CDR3 loop: CASSRGQTSGNTIYF. CDR3 DNA sequence: TGTGCCAGTAGTAGGGGACAGACCTCTGGAAACACCATATATTTT.

This chain's CDR3 is CSVNQGAGANVLTF. CDR3 in DNA: TGCAGCGTTAATCAGGGGGCTGGGGCCAACGTCCTGACTTTC. The chain recombines TRBV29-1 with TRBJ2-6; the match to TRBD1 covers 7 bases. Germline CDR1 SQVTM, CDR2 ANQGSEA. CDR3 length: 14 residues. V shed 5 bases and J 2 bases; nucleotides not matched to a gene: 3.

The chain has TRBV19 and TRBJ1-5; 10 bases line up with TRBD1. The CDR3 consists of 17 residues. The germline CDR1 and CDR2 sequences are LNHDA and SQIVND (reference sequence). J was trimmed by 2 bases and V by 3 bases; bases with no gene match: 7. The CDR3 loop is CASSIPGQGSGNQPQHF. CDR3 nucleotide sequence: TGTGCCAGTAGTATCCCGGGACAGGGGAGCGGCAATCAGCCCCAGCATTTT.

This chain uses TRBV10-3 with TRBJ2-5; the D is unclear. The CDR3 loop spans 15 amino acids. The germline V gene has CDR1 ENHRY and CDR2 SYGVKD. The V end was cut by 3 bases, the J end by 2 bases, with 13 bases between. The CDR3 DNA follows: TGTGCCATCAGTGAAGGCAGGCCGATACAAGAGACCCAGTACTTC. It specifies CAISEGRPIQETQYF.

Only a few counts were recorded for this clone. The chain uses TRBV12-1 and TRBJ1-5. TRBV12-1 is a pseudogene segment. The CDR3 has 15 amino acids. In DNA, the CDR3 is TGTGCCAGCAGCTTTTCCGTCTGTAACTGTCAGCCCCAGCATTTT. Translating it yields CASSFSVCNCQPQHF.

The rearrangement links TRBV6-5 to TRBJ1-5; 7 positions agree with TRBD1. This CDR3 has 15 amino acids. Trimming at V came to 8 bases and at J to 0 bases, leaving 7 bases not matched to a gene. Germline-derived CDR1 and CDR2 are MNHEY and SVGAGI. CDR3 nucleotides: TGTGCCAGCGAGGTTGACAGGGTTAGCAATCAGCCCCAGCATTTT. Translation: CASEVDRVSNQPQHF.

This sequence joins TRBV5-6 and TRBJ1-1; D ambiguous. There are 12 residues in the CDR3. Germline loops: CDR1 SGHDT, CDR2 YYEEEE. The V and J ends lost 2 bases and 4 bases respectively, with 6 bases between them. The chain's CDR3 is CASSLQLTEAFF. The DNA for the CDR3 is TGTGCCAGCAGCTTACAGCTCACTGAAGCTTTCTTT.

The chain carries TRBV6-1 and TRBJ2-1; the D gene is possibly TRBD1 (6 bases). The CDR3 extends over 15 amino acids. The germline V and J ends were trimmed by 3 bases and 9 bases, with 18 bases remaining between them. The V gene's germline CDR1 is MNHNS and CDR2 SASEGT. The CDR3 reads CASSDASRTEGEQFF. The CDR3 DNA reads TGTGCCAGCAGTGATGCGTCCAGGACAGAGGGTGAGCAGTTCTTC.

V gene TRBV5-4 combines with J gene TRBJ2-1; D may be TRBD2 (7 bases). The V gene's germline CDR1 is SGHNT and CDR2 YYREEE (reference sequence). The CDR3 sequence is 15 residues long. The V gene lost 4 bases and the J gene lost 3 bases, with 14 bases spanning the gap. CDR3 protein: CASSIGGPVYNEQFF. The CDR3 nucleotides read TGTGCCAGCAGCATCGGGGGGCCGGTCTACAATGAGCAGTTCTTC.

The chain uses TRBV14 and TRBJ2-1; no clear D gene. The CDR3 has 13 residues. The V gene lost 0 bases and the J gene lost 10 bases, with 10 bases spanning the gap. CDR1 and CDR2 (germline): SGHDN, FVKESK. In nucleotides, the CDR3 is TGTGCCAGCAGCCAAGACCTGGCCTCCGAGCAGTTCTTC. Its translation: CASSQDLASEQFF.

The chain employs TRBV10-3 and TRBJ1-6; weak D call: TRBD1 (5 bases). The CDR3 sequence is 14 residues long. The germline V and J ends were trimmed by 3 bases and 6 bases, with 9 bases remaining between them. The germline V gene encodes CDR1 ENHRY and CDR2 SYGVKD. The CDR3 DNA sequence: TGTGCCATCAGTGACGGGCAGGGTAATTCACCCCTCCACTTT. The encoded protein is CAISDGQGNSPLHF.

The chain combines TRBV6-2 or TRBV6-3 with TRBJ1-2, with 9 bases matching TRBD1. Trimming removed 6 bases from V and 4 bases from J; junction bases left unmatched: 15. This CDR3 has 17 amino acids. In germline, CDR1 is MNHEY, CDR2 SVGEGT. CDR3 sequence: CASSDPGQGGQGYGYTF. CDR3 bases: TGTGCCAGCAGCGATCCGGGACAGGGCGGTCAGGGCTATGGCTACACCTTC.

V usage is TRBV6-4 and J usage is TRBJ1-2, with 11 bases lining up with TRBD1. V shed 7 bases and J 7 bases; nucleotides not matched to a gene: 5. Germline V gene data show CDR1 as MRHNA and CDR2 as SNTAGT. This CDR3 has 13 residues. CDR3 nucleotides: TGTGCCAGCAAAGGACAGGGGGCTGGTGGCTACACCTTC. As protein: CASKGQGAGGYTF.

The rearrangement links TRBV18 to TRBJ2-2; the match to TRBD1 covers 7 bases. The CDR3 extends over 14 amino acids. The germline gives CDR1 KGHSH, CDR2 LQKENI. The ends lost 8 bases at V and 3 bases at J; junction bases unmatched: 6. CDR3 region: CASHPGTDTGELFF. CDR3 coding DNA: TGTGCCAGCCATCCCGGGACAGACACCGGGGAGCTGTTTTTT.

The rearrangement links TRBV11-2 to TRBJ2-1, with 7 bases aligning to TRBD1. Germline CDR1 and CDR2: SGHAT and FQNNGV. CDR3 length: 16 residues. After removal of 5 bases from V and 7 bases from J, the junction contained 14 bases not matched to a gene. CDR3 sequence (DNA): TGTGCCAGCAGCCCCTCCTACAGGGGCCGCTGGAATGAGCAGTTCTTC. This encodes CASSPSYRGRWNEQFF.

This clone was observed a handful of times. In nucleotides, the CDR3 is TGCGCCAGCAGCTTCACGGTGAACACTGAAGCTTTCTTT. It translates to CASSFTVNTEAFF. This rearrangement joins TRBV5-1 to TRBJ1-1; D gene unclear. Trimming pared 2 bases from V and 0 bases from J, leaving 5 bases between. The CDR3 loop spans 13 amino acids. Germline values: CDR1 SGHRS, CDR2 YFSETQ.

The genes are TRBV19 and TRBJ2-7, with 7 bases aligning to TRBD1. Germline V gives CDR1 LNHDA, CDR2 SQIVND (reference sequence). V shed 6 bases, J shed 2 bases, and the junction held 7 bases outside the gene matches. CDR3 length: 14 amino acids. The CDR3 region is CASSPGQVTYEQYF. DNA for the CDR3: TGTGCCAGTAGCCCCGGACAGGTTACCTACGAGCAGTACTTC.

J is TRBJ2-2 and V is TRBV3-1 (or the pseudogene TRBV3-2); TRBD2 agrees at 7 bases. The CDR3 spans 18 residues. J gave up 0 bases and V 1 base, and 8 bases lay outside the gene matches. CDR1 and CDR2 from the germline V gene are LGHDT and YNNKEL (reference sequence). The CDR3 nucleotides read TGTGCCAGCAGCCAAGGGGTTGGCGGGGGAACGAACACCGGGGAGCTGTTTTTT. Encoded protein: CASSQGVGGGTNTGELFF.

This chain joins TRBV25-1 and TRBJ1-2; D gene unclear. Germline CDR1 reads MGHDK; CDR2 reads SYGVNS. The CDR3 length is 13 residues. V was shortened by 4 bases and J by 2 bases, with 8 bases between the two germline ends. DNA of the CDR3: TGTGCCAGCAGTGGTCAGAAGAACTATGGCTACACCTTC. Residues: CASSGQKNYGYTF.

By share, this clone counts as medium-sized. The chain combines TRBV2 with TRBJ1-4; TRBD1 might be the D (5 bases). The CDR3 loop spans 16 amino acids. Germline CDR1 reads SNHLY; CDR2 reads FYNNEI. Deletions cut 4 bases from V and 7 bases from J, with 19 bases between. The CDR3 region has the DNA TGTGCCAGCAGTGGAGGGCGCGGGGCGGTGGGTGAAAAACTGTTTTTT. This codes for CASSGGRGAVGEKLFF.

The chain combines TRBV9 with TRBJ2-3; 10 bases agree with TRBD2. The germline V gene encodes CDR1 SGDLS and CDR2 YYNGEE. V shed 2 bases and J 2 bases; nucleotides not matched to a gene: 2. CDR3 length: 15 residues. CDR3 sequence (DNA): TGTGCCAGCAGCGTTAGCGGGGGGTCCACAGATACGCAGTATTTT. Protein sequence: CASSVSGGSTDTQYF.

This chain links TRBV5-1 with TRBJ1-2; the D is unclear. V gave up 4 bases and J gave up 4 bases, with 17 bases separating them. CDR1 and CDR2 (germline): SGHRS, YFSETQ. The CDR3 length is 15 residues. CDR3 in amino acids: CASSLDPGSVYGYTF. The CDR3 DNA reads TGCGCCAGCAGCCTCGACCCCGGGTCCGTCTATGGCTACACCTTC.